This T cell receptor beta chain is from a study of blood T cells in healthy people across ages. General study points: With unsorted PBMCs, a conclusive comparison of naive versus antigen-experienced cells was not possible.

This clonotype has just a few counts. Its cognate antigen is unknown. Alongside a J-beta primer mix, a sample-barcoded 5' primer served in a second PCR lasting about 7 to 12 cycles. A template-switch adaptor with 12 random nucleotides tagged each cDNA molecule. TCRdb processed the 5' RACE reads anew with MiXCR; each CDR3 protein has one entry. The sample has about 1,500,000 distinct CDR3 sequences, around 39% seen once; the top ten hold roughly 7.9%. V was trimmed by 2 bases and J by 6 bases, leaving 20 bases between them. Per germline, CDR1 SEHNR and CDR2 FQNEAQ (reference sequence). CDR3 size: 17 residues.

What was sequenced was blood. V gene TRBV7-9 combines with J gene TRBJ2-1; D is possibly TRBD1 (6 bases). This clonotype was obtained from a young woman in good health. The CDR3 DNA follows: TGTGCCAGCAGCTTACGCGCCGCCCCCACACAGGGCAATGAGCAGTTCTTC. Translation: CASSLRAAPTQGNEQFF.